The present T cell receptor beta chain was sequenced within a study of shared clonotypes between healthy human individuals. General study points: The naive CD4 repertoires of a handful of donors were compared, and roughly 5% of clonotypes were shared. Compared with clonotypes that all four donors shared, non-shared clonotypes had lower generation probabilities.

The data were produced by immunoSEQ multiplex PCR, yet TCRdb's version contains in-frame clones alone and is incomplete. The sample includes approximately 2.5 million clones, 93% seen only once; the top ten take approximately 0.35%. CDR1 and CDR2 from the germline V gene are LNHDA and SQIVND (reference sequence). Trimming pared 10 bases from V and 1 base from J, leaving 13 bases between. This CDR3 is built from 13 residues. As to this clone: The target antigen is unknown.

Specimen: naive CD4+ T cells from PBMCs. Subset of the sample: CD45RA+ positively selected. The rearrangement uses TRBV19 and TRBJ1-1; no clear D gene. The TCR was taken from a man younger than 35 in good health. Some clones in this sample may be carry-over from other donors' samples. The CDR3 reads CATSRVSNTEAFF. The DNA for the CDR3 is TGTGCCACCAGCCGGGTTTCGAACACTGAAGCTTTCTTT.